Presented here are 15 T cell receptor beta chains from one specimen sequenced in a study of cytomegalovirus exposure and HLA in healthy donors. PCR amplification relied on 60 Vbeta primers (plus 13 Jbeta primers). Measured with immunoSEQ multiplex PCR; TCRdb has only the in-frame clones, and not every one. The repertoire consists of 60,000 or so clones, with roughly 74% occurring once and the leading ten covering about 35%. The sequenced sample consisted of PBMCs. The receptors here all came from a middle-aged man in good health and CMV-seropositive.

This clone has only a few counts. The CDR3 sequence is CAWSGAGGTQYF. The CDR3 nucleotides read TGTGCCTGGAGTGGAGCAGGGGGGACCCAGTACTTC. The rearrangement links TRBV30 to TRBJ2-5, with 7 bases fitting TRBD1. This CDR3 is built from 12 residues. Germline CDR1 is GTSNPN and CDR2 is SVGIG (reference sequence). Unmatched junction bases numbered 3, after V lost 1 base and J lost 7 bases.

The rearrangement links TRBV19 to TRBJ1-2; no firm D call. The CDR3 spans 14 residues. The germline CDR1 and CDR2 sequences are LNHDA and SQIVND (reference sequence). Trimming removed 0 bases at V and 2 bases at J, with 7 bases between. This CDR3 reads CASSIDSLNYGYTF. Here the CDR3 DNA reads TGTGCCAGTAGTATAGACAGTCTGAACTATGGCTACACCTTC.

Only one count was recorded for this clone. The chain is built from TRBV5-1 and TRBJ1-4; 8 bases line up with TRBD1. After removal of 4 bases from V and 6 bases from J, the junction contained 5 bases not matched to a gene. Germline V lookup: CDR1 SGHRS, CDR2 YFSETQ. CDR3 length: 14 amino acids. The CDR3 bases are TGCGCCAGCAGCCCGGACAGGGCGTATGAAAAACTGTTTTTT. Translated, it gives CASSPDRAYEKLFF. The whole variable domain, filled in from reference TRBV5-1 and TRBJ1-4, reads KAGVTQTPRYLIKTRGQQVTLSCSPISGHRSVSWYQQTPGQGLQFLFEYFSETQRNKGNFPGRFSGRQFSNSRSEMNVSTLELGDSALYLCASSPDRAYEKLFFGSGTQLSVL.

This clone was picked up a small number of times. The J gene is TRBJ2-7, the V gene TRBV19; 8 bases agree with TRBD1. The germline V gene has CDR1 LNHDA and CDR2 SQIVND (reference sequence). The CDR3 has 14 residues. V lost 9 bases to trimming and J lost 4 bases; unmatched junction nucleotides: 11. The CDR3 loop reads CASQGTGGIYEQYF. The CDR3 nucleotides read TGTGCCAGCCAGGGGACAGGCGGAATTTACGAGCAGTACTTC.

The table lists this clone with a count of one. J is TRBJ2-3 and V is TRBV30, with 11 bases that match TRBD2. With V trimmed by 3 bases and J by 3 bases, 5 bases remained unmatched. The CDR3 is 15 amino acids. Per germline, CDR1 GTSNPN and CDR2 SVGIG (reference sequence). The CDR3 reads CAWSPLAGGTDTQYF. The CDR3 DNA follows: TGTGCCTGGAGCCCCCTAGCGGGGGGAACAGATACGCAGTATTTT.

The chain carries TRBV2 and TRBJ2-5, with D possibly matching TRBD2 (5 bases). Trimming left V 7 bases short and J 2 bases short, with 17 bases between. CDR1 SNHLY and CDR2 FYNNEI come from the germline V gene. CDR3 length: 15 residues. In DNA form, the CDR3 reads TGTGCCAGCACAGGTCTCAGCGGTCTTCAAGAGACCCAGTACTTC. Protein: CASTGLSGLQETQYF.

This clone was seen only a few times. The rearrangement uses TRBV5-6 and TRBJ2-3, with 9 bases fitting TRBD2. CDR1 SGHDT and CDR2 YYEEEE come from the germline V gene. Trimming at V came to 4 bases and at J to 2 bases, leaving 5 bases not matched to a gene. This CDR3 contains 15 residues. Here the CDR3 reads CASSPVAGVTDTQYF. CDR3 DNA: TGTGCCAGCAGCCCCGTAGCGGGAGTCACAGATACGCAGTATTTT.

The chain has TRBV6-6 and TRBJ2-5; D ambiguous. Germline CDR1 reads MNHNY; CDR2 reads SVGAGI (reference sequence). The CDR3 runs 12 residues. Trimming removed 2 bases at V and 5 bases at J, with 6 bases between. The CDR3 protein is CASSYPEETQYF. The CDR3 region has the DNA TGTGCCAGCAGTTACCCTGAGGAGACCCAGTACTTC.

The CDR3 DNA reads TGCGCCAGCAGCCTCGTTGACAGGCTCCTCTCAACTAATGAAAAACTGTTTTTT. The encoded protein is CASSLVDRLLSTNEKLFF. The chain couples TRBV4-3 to TRBJ1-4; weak D call: TRBD1 (6 bases). The CDR3 is made up of 18 amino acids. Trimming stripped 4 bases from V and 0 bases from J, with 18 bases between. Per the germline V gene, CDR1 is LGHNA and CDR2 is YSLEER.

This clone has only one observation. V and J are TRBV27 and TRBJ1-5; unclear D gene. The V end was cut by 5 bases, the J end by 5 bases, with 10 bases between. The CDR3 is 13 residues long. Germline V gene sequence: CDR1 MNHEY, CDR2 SMNVEV (reference sequence). As DNA, the CDR3 is TGTGCCAGCAGTCCGAACTCCTATCAGCCCCAGCATTTT. It yields the protein CASSPNSYQPQHF.

The chain couples TRBV12-5 to TRBJ2-3, with TRBD2 as a possible D gene (6 bases). Trimming left V 4 bases short and J 0 bases short, with 11 bases between. In germline, CDR1 is LGHNT, CDR2 FRNRAP. This CDR3 has 15 residues. As DNA, the CDR3 is TGTGCTAGTGGTTCTCTCGGGAGTAGCACAGATACGCAGTATTTT. Translating gives CASGSLGSSTDTQYF.

The chain couples TRBV11-2 to TRBJ1-6, with 9 nucleotides matching TRBD1. The CDR3 has 16 amino acids. V was clipped by 2 bases and J by 8 bases; unmatched bases: 7. Germline V CDR1 and CDR2: SGHAT, FQNNGV. CDR3 loop: CASSLRDRDWHSPLHF. In nucleotides, the CDR3 is TGTGCCAGCAGCTTAAGGGACAGGGATTGGCATTCACCCCTCCACTTT.

Remarks on this clone: Different DNA sequences within this sample yield the same CDR3. The chain employs TRBV9 and TRBJ2-3, with D hard to call. This CDR3 has 14 residues. The V and J ends lost 0 bases and 0 bases respectively, with 5 bases between them. Germline assignment: CDR1 SGDLS and CDR2 YYNGEE. CDR3 in amino acids: CASSVAPSTDTQYF. The CDR3 DNA follows: TGTGCCAGCAGCGTAGCCCCAAGCACAGATACGCAGTATTTT.

The chain joins TRBV15 to TRBJ2-3; 8 nucleotides line up with TRBD2. The CDR3 spans 17 residues. CDR1 and CDR2 from the germline V gene are LNHNV and YYDKDF (reference sequence). V shed 5 bases, J shed 7 bases, and the junction held 17 bases outside the gene matches. CDR3 sequence: CATSPGRGSGGPHTQYF. The CDR3 DNA reads TGTGCCACCAGCCCTGGAAGGGGCAGCGGGGGCCCTCATACGCAGTATTTT.

The J gene is TRBJ2-3, the V gene TRBV6-5; D gene ambiguous. V was cut by 4 bases and J by 0 bases, with 11 bases left in between. CDR3 size: 15 residues. The germline CDR1 and CDR2 sequences are MNHEY and SVGAGI. CDR3 sequence reads: CASSSPEDSTDTQYF. The CDR3, as DNA: TGTGCCAGCAGTTCCCCAGAAGATAGCACAGATACGCAGTATTTT.